Below, 4 T cell receptor beta chains from the same sample are listed, as sequenced in a study of Ad26.COV2.S vaccination and SARS-CoV-2 variants. TCRdb keeps only in-frame clones here, not all; method: immunoSEQ multiplex PCR. The table has some 330,000 clones, roughly 90% seen once. Treatment reported: some 19 received Ad26.COV2.S at low or high dose, single or two shots; several received placebo; per-sample allocation not given. Sample collection was performed on day 63 after the first vaccine or placebo injection. The source was peripheral blood, collected in a trial of Ad26.COV2.S vaccine versus placebo. These receptors were taken from a person aged 18 to 59 who received the Ad26.COV2.S COVID-19 vaccine or a placebo.

This clone was found a few times. This sequence joins TRBV7-8 and TRBJ2-1; possible D gene TRBD1, 7 bases. This CDR3 is 15 amino acids long. Germline lookup yields CDR1 SGHVS and CDR2 FQNEAQ. V lost 8 bases and J 2 bases, leaving 16 bases between the germline ends. The CDR3: CASRVDREAYNEQFF. The CDR3 DNA sequence: TGTGCCAGCCGGGTAGACAGGGAGGCCTACAATGAGCAGTTCTTC.

The gene calls are TRBV4-3 and TRBJ1-2, with a tentative D call TRBD1 (6 bases). CDR1 is LGHNA, CDR2 YSLEER, per germline. This CDR3 has 15 amino acids. The V gene lost 6 bases and the J gene lost 2 bases, with 16 bases spanning the gap. The CDR3 region is CASRQQGSGNYGYTF. Here the CDR3 DNA reads TGCGCCAGCAGACAACAGGGTAGCGGGAACTATGGCTACACCTTC.

This chain links TRBV9 with TRBJ2-1, with 8 nucleotides matching TRBD1. Germline V CDR1 and CDR2: SGDLS, YYNGEE. CDR3 size: 15 residues. V dropped 5 bases and J dropped 1; count of bases not matched to a gene: 5. The DNA for the CDR3 is TGTGCCAGCAGTCCCACAGGGGGTTCCTACAATGAGCAGTTCTTC. Its protein product is CASSPTGGSYNEQFF.

The chain has TRBV4-3 and TRBJ2-3; no clear D gene. V was pared by 1 base and J by 6 bases, with 8 bases between. The CDR3 loop spans 13 amino acids. Germline V CDR1 and CDR2: LGHNA, YSLEER. The CDR3 sequence: CASSQGRKDTQYF. Here the CDR3 DNA reads TGCGCCAGCAGCCAAGGACGGAAGGATACGCAGTATTTT.